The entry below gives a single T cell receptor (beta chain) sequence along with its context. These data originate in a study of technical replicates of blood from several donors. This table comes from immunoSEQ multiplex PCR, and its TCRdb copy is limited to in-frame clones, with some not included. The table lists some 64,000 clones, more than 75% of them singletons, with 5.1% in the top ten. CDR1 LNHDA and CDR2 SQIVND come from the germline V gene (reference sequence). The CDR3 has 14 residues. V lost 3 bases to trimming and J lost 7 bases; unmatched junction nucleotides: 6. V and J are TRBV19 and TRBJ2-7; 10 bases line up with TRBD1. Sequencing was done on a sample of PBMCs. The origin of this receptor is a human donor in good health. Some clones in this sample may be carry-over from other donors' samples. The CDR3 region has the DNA TGTGCCAGTAGTATCGCGACAGGGGGCGGTGAGCAGTACTTC. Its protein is CASSIATGGGEQYF.